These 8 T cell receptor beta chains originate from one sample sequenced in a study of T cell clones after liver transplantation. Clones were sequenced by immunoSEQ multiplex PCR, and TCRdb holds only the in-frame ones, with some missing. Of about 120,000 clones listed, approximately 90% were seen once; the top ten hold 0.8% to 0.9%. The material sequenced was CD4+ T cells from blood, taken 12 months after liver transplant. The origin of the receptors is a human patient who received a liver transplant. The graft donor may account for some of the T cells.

Written as DNA, the CDR3 is TGTGCCAGCAGCTTAACGGGACAGGGTTGGGATGGCTACACCTTC. It specifies CASSLTGQGWDGYTF. The V call is TRBV11-2, the J call TRBJ1-2, with 9 bases fitting TRBD1. CDR1 and CDR2 from the germline V gene are SGHAT and FQNNGV. There are 15 residues in the CDR3. After removal of 2 bases from V and 6 bases from J, the junction contained 7 bases not matched to a gene.

CDR3 bases: TGCAGCGGCGCCGTTGGCGGAAACACCATATATTTT. Translating it yields CSGAVGGNTIYF. The chain links TRBV29-1 to TRBJ1-3; D uncertain. This CDR3 is 12 amino acids long. CDR1 is SQVTM, CDR2 ANQGSEA, per germline. V lost 7 bases to trimming and J lost 4 bases, with 11 bases between them.

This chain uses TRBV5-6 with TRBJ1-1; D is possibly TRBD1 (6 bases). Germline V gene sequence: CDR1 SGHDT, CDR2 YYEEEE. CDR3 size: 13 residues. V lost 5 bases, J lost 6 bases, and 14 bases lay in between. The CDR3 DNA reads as TGTGCCAGCAGGGTTACAGGGAAGGCTGAAGCTTTCTTT. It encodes CASRVTGKAEAFF.

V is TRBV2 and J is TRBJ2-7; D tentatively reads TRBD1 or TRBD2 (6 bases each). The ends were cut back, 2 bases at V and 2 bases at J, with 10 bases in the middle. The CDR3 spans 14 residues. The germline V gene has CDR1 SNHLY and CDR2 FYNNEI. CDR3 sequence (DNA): TGTGCCAGCAGTGAAAACAGGGAGGCCTACGAGCAGTACTTC. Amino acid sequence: CASSENREAYEQYF.

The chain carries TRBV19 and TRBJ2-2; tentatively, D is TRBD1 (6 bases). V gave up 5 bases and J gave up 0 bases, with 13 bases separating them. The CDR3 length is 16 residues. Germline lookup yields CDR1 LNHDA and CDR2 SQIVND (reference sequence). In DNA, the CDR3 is TGTGCCAGTAGTTCAGGGGATGGGGCGAACACCGGGGAGCTGTTTTTT. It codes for CASSSGDGANTGELFF.

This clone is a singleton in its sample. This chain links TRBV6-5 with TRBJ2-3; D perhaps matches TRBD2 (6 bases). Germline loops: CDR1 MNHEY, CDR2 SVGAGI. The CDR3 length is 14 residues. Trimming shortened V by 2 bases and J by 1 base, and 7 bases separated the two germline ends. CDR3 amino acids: CASSYRGGTDTQYF. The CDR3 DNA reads TGTGCCAGCAGTTACCGCGGGGGCACAGATACGCAGTATTTT.

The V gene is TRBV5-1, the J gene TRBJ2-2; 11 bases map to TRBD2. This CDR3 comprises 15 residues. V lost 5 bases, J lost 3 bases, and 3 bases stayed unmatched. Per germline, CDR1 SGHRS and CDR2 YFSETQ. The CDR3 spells CASRELAGDTGELFF. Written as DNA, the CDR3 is TGCGCCAGCAGGGAACTAGCGGGAGACACCGGGGAGCTGTTTTTT.

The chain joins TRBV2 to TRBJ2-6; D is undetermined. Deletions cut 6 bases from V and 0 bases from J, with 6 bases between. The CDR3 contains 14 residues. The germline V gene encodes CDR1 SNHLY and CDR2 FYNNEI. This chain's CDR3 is CASSASSGANVLTF. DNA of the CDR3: TGTGCCAGCAGCGCAAGCTCTGGGGCCAACGTCCTGACTTTC. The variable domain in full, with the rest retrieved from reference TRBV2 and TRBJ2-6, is EPEVTQTPSHQVTQMGQEVILRCVPISNHLYFYWYRQILGQKVEFLVSFYNNEISEKSEIFDDQFSVERPDGSNFTLKIRSTKLEDSAMYFCASSASSGANVLTFGAGSRLTVL.